This T cell receptor beta chain was recovered during a study of CXCR3-negative and CXCR3-positive naive CD8 T cells. Germline values: CDR1 LGHNA, CDR2 YNFKEQ. The CDR3 is made up of 14 amino acids. Broader study findings: Naive cells with CXCR3 showed TRB CDR3s that were more hydrophobic than those in CXCR3-negative naive cells. Each naive subset displayed comparably high diversity, whereas memory CD8+ cells displayed much lower diversity.

With respect to this clonotype: The antigen is unknown.

TRB cDNA libraries were made by UMI-labeled 5' RACE. Using the 5' RACE reads, TCRdb records one entry per CDR3 protein without DNA. The table counts about 130,000 distinct CDR3 sequences; roughly 0.59% lies in the top ten. The sequence came from a human donor in good health. Some clones in this sample may be carry-over from other donors' samples. V and J are TRBV4-2 and TRBJ2-7. Sequenced material: naive CXCR3+ CD8+ T cells from blood. Subset noted: CD45RO-CCR7+CD27+CD95- naive CD8+ T cells expressing CXCR3 (TNR3+). CDR3 in amino acids: CASSQDLQSYEQYF.